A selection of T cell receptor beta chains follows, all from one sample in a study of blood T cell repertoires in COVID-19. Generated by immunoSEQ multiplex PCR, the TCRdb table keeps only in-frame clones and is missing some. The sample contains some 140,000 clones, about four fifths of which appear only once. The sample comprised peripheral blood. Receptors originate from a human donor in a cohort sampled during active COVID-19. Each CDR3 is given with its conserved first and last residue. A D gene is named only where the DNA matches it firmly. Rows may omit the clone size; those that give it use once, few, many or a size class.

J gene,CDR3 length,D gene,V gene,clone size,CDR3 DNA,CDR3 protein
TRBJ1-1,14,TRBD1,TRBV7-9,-,TGTGCCAGCAGCTTAATAGGGGGCGATCGGGAAGCTTTCTTT,CASSLIGGDREAFF
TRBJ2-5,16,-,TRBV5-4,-,TGTGCCAGCAGCCCCGGCGGTGCGGGGACTCAAGAGACCCAGTACTTC,CASSPGGAGTQETQYF
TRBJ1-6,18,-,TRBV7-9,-,TGTGCCAGCAGCGGAGGTCAGCAGCCTACCTCCTATAATTCACCCCTCCACTTT,CASSGGQQPTSYNSPLHF
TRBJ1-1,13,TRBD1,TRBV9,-,TGTGCCAGCAGCCAGGGACAGGGGACTCGGGCTTTCTTT,CASSQGQGTRAFF
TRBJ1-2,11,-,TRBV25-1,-,TGTGCCAGCCTAGGGGGGGGTGGCTACACCTTC,CASLGGGGYTF
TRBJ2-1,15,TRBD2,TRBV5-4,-,TGTGCCAGCAGCTTTATGCGGGGGGCCTACAATGAGCAGTTCTTC,CASSFMRGAYNEQFF
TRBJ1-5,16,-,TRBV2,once,TGTGCCAGCAGTGATCGCGGGGACCCTAGCAATCAGCCCCAGCATTTT,CASSDRGDPSNQPQHF
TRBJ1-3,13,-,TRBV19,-,TGTGCCAGTTGGAGAGGGACTGGAAACACCATATATTTT,CASWRGTGNTIYF
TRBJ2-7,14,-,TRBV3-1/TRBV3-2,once,TGTGCCAGCAGCCAAGAGGTCCCAGGAGGAGAGCAGTACTTC,CASSQEVPGGEQYF
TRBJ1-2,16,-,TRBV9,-,TGTGCCAGCAGCGTAGAAGGGGCAGGGGACGACTATGGCTACACCTTC,CASSVEGAGDDYGYTF
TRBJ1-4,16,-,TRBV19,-,TGTGCCAGTAGTATAGACGGGGCGAGGGGGAATGAAAAACTGTTTTTT,CASSIDGARGNEKLFF
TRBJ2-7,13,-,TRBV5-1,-,TGCGCCAGCAGTACGGGAATGTCCTACGAGCAGTACTTC,CASSTGMSYEQYF
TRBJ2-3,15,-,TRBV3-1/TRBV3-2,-,TGTGCCAGCAGCCAAGGGGCCGGAAGCACAGATACGCAGTATTTT,CASSQGAGSTDTQYF
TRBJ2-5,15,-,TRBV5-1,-,TGCGCCAGCAGCTTGTCCCGAGGTCGAGAAGAGACCCAGTACTTC,CASSLSRGREETQYF
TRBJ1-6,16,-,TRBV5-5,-,TGTGCCAGCAGCTCCGGTGGGGGGGGAATTGATTCACCCCTCCACTTT,CASSSGGGGIDSPLHF
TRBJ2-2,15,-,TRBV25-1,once,TGTGCCAGCACTGACCGACTATCGAACACCGGGGAGCTGTTTTTT,CASTDRLSNTGELFF
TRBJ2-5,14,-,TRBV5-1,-,TGCGCCAGCACTCTGGGGAGCGGACAAGAGACCCAGTACTTC,CASTLGSGQETQYF
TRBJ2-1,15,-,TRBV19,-,TGTGCCAGTATCAGTGGGGCAGGGACCTACAATGAGCAGTTCTTC,CASISGAGTYNEQFF
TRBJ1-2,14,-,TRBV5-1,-,TGCGCCAGCAGCTTCCGGGAGGGAGGCTATGGCTACACCTTC,CASSFREGGYGYTF
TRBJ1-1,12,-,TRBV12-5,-,TGTGCTAGTGGTCTCAAGAGAACTGAAGCTTTCTTT,CASGLKRTEAFF
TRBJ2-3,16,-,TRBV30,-,TGTGCCTGGAGTGCGCTGCACCGAACTAGCACAGATACGCAGTATTTT,CAWSALHRTSTDTQYF
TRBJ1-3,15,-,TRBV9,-,TGTGCCAGCAGCGTAGACGGGGTCCGCGGAAACACCATATATTTT,CASSVDGVRGNTIYF
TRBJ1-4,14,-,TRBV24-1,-,TGTGCCGCAGAGCGACAGAGTAACGGGGAAAAACTGTTTTTT,CAAERQSNGEKLFF
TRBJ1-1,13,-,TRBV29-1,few,TGCAGCGCTCACGGAGGGTCGGGCACTGAAGCTTTCTTT,CSAHGGSGTEAFF
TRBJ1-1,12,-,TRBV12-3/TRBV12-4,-,TGTGCCAGCTTGGTCGGGAACACTGAAGCTTTCTTT,CASLVGNTEAFF
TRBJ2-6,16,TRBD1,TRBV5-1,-,TGCGCCAGCAGCCCGAAGACAGGGACTGGGGCCAACGTCCTGACTTTC,CASSPKTGTGANVLTF
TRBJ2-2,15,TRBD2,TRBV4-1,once,TGCGCCAGCACCCGGGGGGGCCCAGGCACCGGGGAGCTGTTTTTT,CASTRGGPGTGELFF
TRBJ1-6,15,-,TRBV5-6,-,TGTGCCAGCAGCTTGGACCCCGGGGGTAGTTCACCCCTCCACTTT,CASSLDPGGSSPLHF
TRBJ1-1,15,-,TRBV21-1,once,TGTGCCAGCAGGGCCACAGGGGACCCAAACACTGAAGCTTTCTTT,CASRATGDPNTEAFF
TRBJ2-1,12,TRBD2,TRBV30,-,TGTGCGAGCGGGGGTTTTTACAATGAGCAGTTCTTC,CASGGFYNEQFF
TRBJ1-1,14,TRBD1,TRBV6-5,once,TGTGCCAGCACCGTAAGACAGGGCCGCACTGAAGCTTTCTTT,CASTVRQGRTEAFF
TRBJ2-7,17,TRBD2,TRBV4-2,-,TGTGCCAGCAGCCACGGACTAGCGGGGGGAGAAGGTTACGAGCAGTACTTC,CASSHGLAGGEGYEQYF
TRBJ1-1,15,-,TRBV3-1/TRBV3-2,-,TGTGCCAGCAGCCCCGGGGGTATCAGGAACACTGAAGCTTTCTTT,CASSPGGIRNTEAFF
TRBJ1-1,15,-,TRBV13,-,TGTGCCAGCAGCTTTAGGGGGAGGGGGAACACTGAAGCTTTCTTT,CASSFRGRGNTEAFF
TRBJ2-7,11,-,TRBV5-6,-,TGTGCCAGCAGCCAGGGCCCCGAGCAGTACTTC,CASSQGPEQYF
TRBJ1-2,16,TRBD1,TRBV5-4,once,TGTGCCAGCAGCAACCCCGGGACAGGGGGCAACTATGGCTACACCTTC,CASSNPGTGGNYGYTF
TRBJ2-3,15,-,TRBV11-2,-,TGTGCCAGCAGCTTCCCAGGACCAGGGACAGATACGCAGTATTTT,CASSFPGPGTDTQYF
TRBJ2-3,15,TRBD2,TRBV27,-,TGTGCCAGCAGTTTAGGGACTAGCGGCACAGATACGCAGTATTTT,CASSLGTSGTDTQYF
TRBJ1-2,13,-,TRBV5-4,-,TGTGCCAGCAGCCCGGACAGTAACTATGGCTACACCTTC,CASSPDSNYGYTF
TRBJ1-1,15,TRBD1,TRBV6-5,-,TGTGCCAGCAGACCTCAGGGGGCGGCGAACACTGAAGCTTTCTTT,CASRPQGAANTEAFF
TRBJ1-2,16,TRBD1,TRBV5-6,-,TGTGCCAGCAGTCCCACTCCAGGGGGCACCAACTATGGCTACACCTTC,CASSPTPGGTNYGYTF
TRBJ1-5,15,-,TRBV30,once,TGTGCCTGGAGTTGGGGGGGTAGGAGCAATCAGCCCCAGCATTTT,CAWSWGGRSNQPQHF
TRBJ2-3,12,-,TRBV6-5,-,TGTGCCAGCAGTTCGGGGTTAGATACGCAGTATTTT,CASSSGLDTQYF
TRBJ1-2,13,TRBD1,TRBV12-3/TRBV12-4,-,TGTGCCAGCACAGCCAGGACAGGTCCTGGCTACACCTTC,CASTARTGPGYTF
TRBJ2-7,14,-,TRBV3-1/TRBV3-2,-,TGTGCCAGCAGCCAAGAGCTCCGGCAGGCGCCCGTGTACTTC,CASSQELRQAPVYF
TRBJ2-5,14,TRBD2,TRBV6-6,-,TGTGCCAGCAGCCGCCCAGCGGGGGAAGAGACCCAGTACTTC,CASSRPAGEETQYF
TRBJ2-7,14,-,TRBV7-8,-,TGTGCCAGCAGCCCAAGCGGGTCATCCTACGAGCAGTACTTC,CASSPSGSSYEQYF
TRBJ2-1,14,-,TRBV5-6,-,TGTGCCAGCAGCTTTGGGGGGAAACCCAATGAGCAGTTCTTC,CASSFGGKPNEQFF
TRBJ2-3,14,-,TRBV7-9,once,TGTGCCAGCAGCTCCAGGGGTGGCACAGATACGCAGTATTTT,CASSSRGGTDTQYF
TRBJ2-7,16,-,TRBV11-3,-,TGTGCCAGCAGCTCCAGTGACAGGATTATTTCGTGCGAGCAGTACTTC,CASSSSDRIISCEQYF
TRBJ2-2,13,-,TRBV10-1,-,TGCGCCAGCAGTGATAGCACGTTCGGGGAGCTGTTTTTT,CASSDSTFGELFF
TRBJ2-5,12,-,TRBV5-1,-,TGCGCCAGCAGCCCCAACCAAGAGACCCAGTACTTC,CASSPNQETQYF
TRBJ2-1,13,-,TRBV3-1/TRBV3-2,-,TGTGCCAGCAGCAAAAGGCGAGGTGATGAGCAGTTCTTC,CASSKRRGDEQFF
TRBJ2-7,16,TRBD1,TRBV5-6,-,TGTGCCAGCATCGGGACAGGGGGCTCTTTTTCCTACGAGCAGTACTTC,CASIGTGGSFSYEQYF
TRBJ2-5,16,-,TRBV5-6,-,TGTGCCAGCAGCTGGCGCCTTGGGGTGCGGGAAGAGACCCAGTACTTC,CASSWRLGVREETQYF